Following are 11 T cell receptor beta chains from one sample sequenced in a study of regulatory T cells in long-lasting Graves disease. With iRepertoire HTBI primers and Arm-PCR of CDR3 regions, TCR beta libraries were built. TCRdb re-called the multiplex PCR reads through MiXCR, storing one row per CDR3 protein. The sample lists about 460,000 distinct CDR3 sequences, under 25% occurring once. The time point: persistent/refractory GD, antithyroid drugs over 5 years with positive TRAb. From RNA extracted from PBMCs, the TCR library was made. Specimen: peripheral blood mononuclear cells (PBMCs), collected when the disease was refractory, from a patient treated with antithyroid drugs. The source of these receptors is a female donor with Graves disease.

This clonotype came up a few times. The rearrangement uses TRBV30 and TRBJ1-3; D gene ambiguous. Germline values: CDR1 GTSNPN, CDR2 SVGIG (reference sequence). Trimming took 2 bases from V and 3 from J, leaving 5 bases between them. CDR3 length: 12 residues. CDR3 DNA: TGTGCCTGGAGTCCCATTGGAAACACCATATATTTT. Translation: CAWSPIGNTIYF.

This clonotype was picked up a small number of times. This may stem from a read error, because a much larger clone lies one nucleotide away. The CDR3 DNA sequence: TGTGCCAGCAGTGGAACAGGGGGAGTATTCTATGGCTACACCTTC. It codes for CASSGTGGVFYGYTF. The J gene is TRBJ1-2, the V gene TRBV28, with 8 bases fitting TRBD1. The J segment lost 4 bases and the V segment lost 5 bases, leaving 9 bases of the junction unmatched. CDR1 is MDHEN, CDR2 SYDVKM, per germline. This CDR3 is 15 amino acids long.

This clonotype was seen ten or more times. The chain has TRBV29-1 and TRBJ1-4; 8 nucleotides line up with TRBD1. Trimming cost V 4 bases and J 5 bases; bases outside gene matches: 3. This CDR3 is built from 13 residues. CDR1 and CDR2 from the germline V gene are SQVTM and ANQGSEA. Written as DNA, the CDR3 is TGCAGCGTTGCGCGGACAGGGAATGAAAAACTGTTTTTT. Encoded protein: CSVARTGNEKLFF.

Ten or more counts support this clonotype. The chain recombines TRBV7-2 with TRBJ1-4; the match to TRBD1 covers 9 bases. Unmatched junction bases numbered 13, after V lost 5 bases and J lost 0 bases. The germline gives CDR1 SGHTA, CDR2 FQGNSA. The CDR3 has 19 amino acids. In DNA form, the CDR3 reads TGTGCCAGCAGCGGCACAGGGGGCGTATCGGTTTCAACTAATGAAAAACTGTTTTTT. Protein product: CASSGTGGVSVSTNEKLFF.

There are many counts of this clonotype. The V call is TRBV11-2, the J call TRBJ1-2; D ambiguous. This CDR3 contains 11 residues. CDR1 is SGHAT and CDR2 is FQNNGV in the germline V gene. V lost 5 bases and J lost 5, with 6 bases in between. The CDR3 is CASSREYGYTF. In DNA, the CDR3 is TGTGCCAGCAGCCGCGAATATGGCTACACCTTC. Full variable domain (missing parts from reference TRBV11-2 and TRBJ1-2): EAGVAQSPRYKIIEKRQSVAFWCNPISGHATLYWYQQILGQGPKLLIQFQNNGVVDDSQLPKDRFSAERLKGVDSTLKIQPAKLEDSAVYLCASSREYGYTFGSGTRLTVV.

In this sample, this clonotype turned up a few times. This sequence joins TRBV20-1 and TRBJ1-1; D is perhaps TRBD1 (5 bases). The germline CDR1 and CDR2 sequences are DFQATT and SNEGSKA (reference sequence). The CDR3 loop spans 14 amino acids. V lost 0 bases and J 8 bases, leaving 16 bases between the germline ends. This CDR3 reads CSARDRGSEMEAFF. DNA of the CDR3: TGCAGTGCTAGAGATCGGGGGTCGGAGATGGAAGCTTTCTTT.

Many counts were recorded for this clonotype. The gene calls are TRBV10-3 and TRBJ2-5; D is unresolved. The CDR3 has 17 amino acids. V lost 7 bases, J lost 0 bases, and 21 bases lay in between. The germline CDR1 and CDR2 sequences are ENHRY and SYGVKD. CDR3 amino acids: CAITEKRRQIYQETQYF. For the CDR3, the DNA is TGTGCCATCACGGAGAAAAGACGGCAGATTTACCAAGAGACCCAGTACTTC.

This clonotype was seen ten or more times. Its ends do not fully match the called genes, so a read error is possible. The chain couples TRBV6-2 or TRBV6-3 to TRBJ2-7; D assignment may be TRBD1 or TRBD2 (5 bases each). CDR3 length equals 13 residues. In germline, CDR1 is MNHEY, CDR2 SVGEGT. The CDR3 DNA follows: TGTGCCAGCACCCCACGGGGCTCCCACGAGCAGTACTTC. This sequence encodes CASTPRGSHEQYF.

The gene calls are TRBV5-1 and TRBJ1-1; D possibly corresponds to TRBD1 (5 bases). The CDR3 loop spans 16 amino acids. Trimming took off 0 bases at V and 4 bases at J, with 16 bases between the two ends. CDR1 is SGHRS and CDR2 is YFSETQ in the germline V gene. CDR3 loop: CASSLGRGRDGTEAFF. CDR3 bases: TGCGCCAGCAGCTTGGGCCGAGGCAGGGATGGCACTGAAGCTTTCTTT.

The chain links TRBV19 to TRBJ2-3, with 8 nucleotides matching TRBD2. V trimming: 5 bases; J trimming: 6 bases; junction bases outside the gene matches: 10. The CDR3 is 15 residues long. CDR1 is LNHDA, CDR2 SQIVND, per germline (reference sequence). This CDR3 is CASSQNSGEWDTQYF. The CDR3 DNA reads TGTGCCAGTAGTCAAAATAGCGGGGAATGGGATACGCAGTATTTT. Together with reference TRBV19 and TRBJ2-3, the CDR3 gives the full variable domain: DGGITQSPKYLFRKEGQNVTLSCEQNLNHDAMYWYRQDPGQGLRLIYYSQIVNDFQKGDIAEGYSVSREKKESFPLTVTSAQKNPTAFYLCASSQNSGEWDTQYFGPGTRLTVL.

This clonotype was seen more than once but under ten times. At one end the junction does not follow the germline gene, possibly because of a read error. The chain employs TRBV6-5 and TRBJ1-5, with TRBD1 as a possible D gene (5 bases). The CDR3 consists of 16 residues. Germline assignment: CDR1 MNHEY and CDR2 SVGAGI. CDR3 DNA: TGTGCCAGCAGTTCGGGACTAAGAGGAGCAAGACAGCCCCGGCATTTT. It yields the protein CASSSGLRGARQPRHF.